This T cell receptor (beta chain) was captured in a study of early T cells in non-severe SARS-CoV-2 infection. Study conclusions and caveats: There was a bias toward anti-spike CD8 responses in VDJdb matching, which missed private and CD4 specificities.

V lost 8 bases, J lost 5 bases, and 3 bases stayed unmatched. CDR3 size: 14 residues. The germline V gene has CDR1 SEHNR and CDR2 FQNEAQ (reference sequence). A remark on this clonotype: What it binds is not known.

Attachment of unique molecular identifiers to individual cDNA molecules was performed. TCRdb re-called the 5' RACE reads through MiXCR, storing one row per CDR3 protein. The profile shows about 60,000 distinct CDR3 sequences, approximately 9% of them singletons. The chain employs TRBV7-9 and TRBJ1-6; 10 bases are shared with TRBD1. Input material: whole blood. This sequence originates from an adult who was a healthcare worker with PCR-confirmed SARS-CoV-2 infection or an uninfected control (not recorded which). The CDR3 DNA is TGTGCCAGCGTCGGACAGGGGGATAATTCACCCCTCCACTTT. It specifies CASVGQGDNSPLHF.